One and the same sample provided the 12 T cell receptor beta chains below, sequenced in a study of OX40 agonist ivuxolimab in advanced cancers. The assay was immunoSEQ multiplex PCR, and TCRdb's table has in-frame clones only and misses some. The table records roughly 28,000 clones, 70% to 80% of them present only once. Sample: CD4+ or CD8+ T cells sorted from blood, taken in a trial of the OX40 agonist ivuxolimab. The receptors here all came from an adult with an advanced solid tumor such as melanoma, head and neck, liver or kidney cancer.

The chain employs TRBV7-8 and TRBJ1-1; TRBD1 agrees at 7 bases. This CDR3 is built from 16 residues. CDR1 is SGHVS, CDR2 FQNEAQ, per germline. The J segment lost 3 bases and the V segment lost 3 bases, leaving 10 bases of the junction unmatched. Here the CDR3 reads CASSFQGEDLDTEAFF. CDR3 sequence (DNA): TGTGCCAGCAGCTTTCAGGGGGAGGACCTGGACACTGAAGCTTTCTTT.

The gene calls are TRBV6-1 and TRBJ2-1, with D perhaps TRBD2 (5 bases). This CDR3 is built from 14 residues. V was pared by 6 bases and J by 0 bases, with 9 bases between. Germline V lookup: CDR1 MNHNS, CDR2 SASEGT. CDR3 nucleotides: TGTGCCAGCAGGTTGGGGAGCTCCTACAATGAGCAGTTCTTC. This codes for CASRLGSSYNEQFF.

This chain links TRBV5-1 with TRBJ2-7, with D perhaps assigned TRBD1 or TRBD2 (7 bases each). Per germline, CDR1 SGHRS and CDR2 YFSETQ. CDR3 length: 16 residues. V was clipped by 6 bases and J by 2 bases, with 21 bases between them. The CDR3 loop reads CASTKSGGVGTYEQYF. The CDR3 DNA is TGCGCCAGCACCAAATCAGGGGGGGTCGGGACCTACGAGCAGTACTTC.

The CDR3, as DNA: TGTGCCAGCAGTGAGGGGTATGGCTCGGGAAAGGTTGGAGAGACCCAGTACTTC. Amino acid sequence: CASSEGYGSGKVGETQYF. The V gene is TRBV2, the J gene TRBJ2-5, with a possible D match to TRBD2 (5 bases). Germline CDR1 SNHLY, CDR2 FYNNEI. Trimming removed 3 bases at V and 4 bases at J, with 24 bases between. The CDR3 length is 18 residues.

J is TRBJ2-5 and V is TRBV9; D is tentatively TRBD1 or TRBD2 (6 bases each). Germline V gene lookup returns CDR1 SGDLS and CDR2 YYNGEE. The CDR3 totals 15 residues. The germline V and J ends were trimmed by 2 bases and 5 bases, with 16 bases remaining between them. The CDR3 is CASSVWQGSGETQYF. The CDR3 DNA reads as TGTGCCAGCAGCGTTTGGCAGGGGAGCGGGGAGACCCAGTACTTC.

CDR3 sequence (DNA): TGTGCCAGCAGCGCTTTAGGGGACACGGCAGATACGCAGTATTTT. Protein: CASSALGDTADTQYF. The rearrangement uses TRBV7-9 and TRBJ2-3; D might be TRBD1 (6 bases). The CDR3 is 15 residues long. V was cut by 5 bases and J by 4 bases, with 16 bases left in between. The germline V gene encodes CDR1 SEHNR and CDR2 FQNEAQ (reference sequence).

The V gene is TRBV19, the J gene TRBJ1-2; the D is unclear. Germline V gives CDR1 LNHDA, CDR2 SQIVND (reference sequence). V was clipped by 3 bases and J by 4 bases, with 9 bases between them. This CDR3 is 13 amino acids long. The CDR3 DNA follows: TGTGCCAGTAGTATTGTAGGGTCCTATGGCTACACCTTC. Translated, it gives CASSIVGSYGYTF.

This chain connects TRBV4-1 to TRBJ2-5, with 16 bases aligning to TRBD2. The germline CDR1 and CDR2 sequences are MGHRA and YSYEKL. This CDR3 contains 20 residues. Trimming cost V 3 bases and J 5 bases; bases outside gene matches: 15. The CDR3 region is CASSHLPAGTSGRAGETQYF. CDR3 nucleotides: TGCGCCAGCAGCCACCTACCCGCCGGGACTAGCGGGAGGGCAGGGGAGACCCAGTACTTC.

By share of the sample, this clone is medium-sized. This chain uses TRBV28 with TRBJ1-5; 7 bases are a match to TRBD1. CDR1 and CDR2 (germline): MDHEN, SYDVKM. After removal of 10 bases from V and 6 bases from J, the junction contained 12 bases not matched to a gene. This CDR3 region has 14 residues. The CDR3 bases are TGTGCCACCGGAACAGGGGCCGTGGGTCAGCCCCAGCATTTT. Protein sequence: CATGTGAVGQPQHF.

V and J are TRBV10-3 and TRBJ2-5; no definite D call. V lost 3 bases to trimming and J lost 2 bases, with 10 bases between them. CDR3 length: 14 residues. Germline V gene lookup returns CDR1 ENHRY and CDR2 SYGVKD. The CDR3 bases are TGTGCCATCAGTGAAATCTGGGGTCAAGAGACCCAGTACTTC. Translated, it gives CAISEIWGQETQYF.

The genes are TRBV29-1 and TRBJ2-7; D unclear. CDR1 is SQVTM and CDR2 is ANQGSEA in the germline V gene. This CDR3 comprises 13 residues. The V gene lost 2 bases and the J gene lost 2 bases, with 10 bases spanning the gap. CDR3 region: CSVESRDTYEQYF. CDR3 DNA sequence: TGCAGCGTTGAATCCAGAGATACCTACGAGCAGTACTTC.

CDR3 protein: CASSLGSYGYTF. CDR3 in DNA: TGCGCCAGCAGCTTAGGCAGCTATGGCTACACCTTC. The chain carries TRBV5-1 and TRBJ1-2; no definite D call. With 2 bases removed from V and 4 bases from J, the gap between germline ends came to 6 bases. The CDR3 extends over 12 amino acids. In germline, CDR1 is SGHRS, CDR2 YFSETQ.